Below, 25 T cell receptor beta chains from the same sample are listed, as sequenced in a study of shared clonotypes between healthy human individuals. The protocol was immunoSEQ multiplex PCR, while the TCRdb copy is restricted to in-frame clones and leaves out a portion. The data show about 670,000 clones, about 78% seen once. Material for sequencing was memory CD4+ T cells sorted from blood. This sample's subset: CD45RA-negative fraction. Receptor source: a woman in her twenties or thirties in good health.

The rearrangement joins TRBV6-5 to TRBJ2-7; TRBD1 aligns across 7 bases. Germline-derived CDR1 and CDR2 are MNHEY and SVGAGI. V shed 5 bases, J shed 0 bases, and the junction held 4 bases outside the gene matches. CDR3 length equals 14 residues. The CDR3 protein is CASSRRDSSYEQYF. DNA of the CDR3: TGTGCCAGCAGTAGAAGGGACAGCTCCTACGAGCAGTACTTC.

In this sample, this clone turned up a few times. V is TRBV2 and J is TRBJ1-5; D is uncertain. Germline values: CDR1 SNHLY, CDR2 FYNNEI. Trimming left V 3 bases short and J 6 bases short, with 9 bases between. The CDR3 loop spans 13 amino acids. CDR3 in DNA: TGTGCCAGCAGTGAGGTGGAGAGTCAGCCCCAGCATTTT. This codes for CASSEVESQPQHF.

This clone was observed a single time. Other DNA sequences in the sample encode the same CDR3. This chain links TRBV28 with TRBJ2-7, with a weak D call TRBD1 (6 bases). This CDR3 region has 12 residues. V lost 6 bases and J lost 6, with 12 bases in between. The germline V gene encodes CDR1 MDHEN and CDR2 SYDVKM. Written as DNA, the CDR3 is TGTGCCAGCAGCTACAGGGTCTCCGAGCAGTACTTC. Encoded protein: CASSYRVSEQYF.

V is TRBV6-1 and J is TRBJ2-2; D remains ambiguous. The CDR3 runs to 14 residues. Trimming took off 3 bases at V and 1 base at J, with 6 bases between the two ends. Germline lookup yields CDR1 MNHNS and CDR2 SASEGT. The CDR3 spells CASSDLQNTGELFF. The CDR3 DNA reads as TGTGCCAGCAGTGATCTTCAGAACACCGGGGAGCTGTTTTTT.

This rearrangement joins TRBV6-6 to TRBJ1-3; weak D call: TRBD1 (5 bases). Germline V gene sequence: CDR1 MNHNY, CDR2 SVGAGI (reference sequence). The V end lost 5 bases, the J end lost 2 bases, and 13 bases lay between the germline ends. The CDR3 extends over 15 amino acids. In nucleotides, the CDR3 is TGTGCCAGCAGTGCCGAGACAGAAACTGGAAACACCATATATTTT. It is translated as CASSAETETGNTIYF.

The chain uses TRBV21-1 and TRBJ1-1; the table's D call TRBD1 went unverified against the DNA. TRBV21-1 has pseudogene status. This CDR3 contains 13 residues. This CDR3 reads CASSRQKNTEAFF. The CDR3 bases are TGTGCCAGCAGCAGACAGAAGAACACTGAAGCTTTCTTT.

A single count supports this clone. The gene calls are TRBV9 and TRBJ2-6, with D unresolved. Germline V CDR1 and CDR2: SGDLS, YYNGEE. The length of the CDR3 is 14 residues. V lost 3 bases and J lost 2, with 6 bases in between. CDR3 nucleotide sequence: TGTGCCAGCAGCGAAACAGCTGGGGCCAACGTCCTGACTTTC. Translated, it gives CASSETAGANVLTF.

The CDR3 region is CASSPRTEGTQYF. In DNA form, the CDR3 reads TGTGCCAGCAGCCCTAGGACTGAGGGGACCCAGTACTTC. This rearrangement joins TRBV11-2 to TRBJ2-5; D possibly corresponds to TRBD2 (5 bases). From germline, CDR1 is SGHAT and CDR2 FQNNGV. The CDR3 covers 13 residues. Trimming took 5 bases from V and 7 from J, leaving 14 bases between them. The variable domain in full, with the rest retrieved from reference TRBV11-2 and TRBJ2-5, is EAGVAQSPRYKIIEKRQSVAFWCNPISGHATLYWYQQILGQGPKLLIQFQNNGVVDDSQLPKDRFSAERLKGVDSTLKIQPAKLEDSAVYLCASSPRTEGTQYFGPGTRLLVL.

This clone has a count of ten or more. The chain employs TRBV28 and TRBJ1-4; D remains ambiguous. Looked up from germline, CDR1 is MDHEN and CDR2 is SYDVKM. CDR3 length equals 16 residues. The ends were cut back, 1 base at V and 0 bases at J, with 9 bases in the middle. DNA of the CDR3: TGTGCCAGCAGTTTATTTGTGTCAGCAACTAATGAAAAACTGTTTTTT. Translation gives CASSLFVSATNEKLFF.

This clone was counted a single time. The J gene is TRBJ1-1, the V gene TRBV2; D is unclear. Germline CDR1 and CDR2: SNHLY and FYNNEI. This CDR3 is 13 amino acids long. Trimming pared 5 bases from V and 0 bases from J, leaving 7 bases between. CDR3 sequence reads: CASSNRMNTEAFF. Here the CDR3 DNA reads TGTGCCAGCAGTAACAGAATGAACACTGAAGCTTTCTTT.

The chain couples TRBV27 to TRBJ2-7, with D perhaps assigned TRBD1 or TRBD2 (5 bases each). From germline, CDR1 is MNHEY and CDR2 SMNVEV (reference sequence). Deletions cut 0 bases from V and 5 bases from J, with 8 bases between. This CDR3 has 13 residues. The CDR3, as DNA: TGTGCCAGCAGTTTATCGTGGGACCACGAGCAGTACTTC. Amino acid sequence: CASSLSWDHEQYF.

The V and J genes are TRBV10-3 and TRBJ2-5; the match to TRBD2 covers 13 bases. Germline trimming cut 6 bases from V and 5 bases from J; bases unmatched to any gene: 0. CDR1 is ENHRY, CDR2 SYGVKD, per germline. The CDR3 covers 13 residues. The CDR3 region has the DNA TGTGCCATCAGGGGACTAGCGGGGGAGACCCAGTACTTC. This codes for CAIRGLAGETQYF.

The chain couples TRBV2 to TRBJ2-7; weak D call: TRBD1 (6 bases). CDR1 and CDR2 (germline): SNHLY, FYNNEI. V was trimmed by 4 bases and J by 5 bases, leaving 15 bases between them. This CDR3 is built from 14 residues. Written as DNA, the CDR3 is TGTGCCAGCAGTGTTAGAGGGGGAGTCCACGAGCAGTACTTC. This gives the protein CASSVRGGVHEQYF.

This chain uses TRBV6-5 with TRBJ1-5, with D hard to call. Germline V gene sequence: CDR1 MNHEY, CDR2 SVGAGI. The V end lost 5 bases, the J end lost 5 bases, and 13 bases lay between the germline ends. The CDR3 has 14 amino acids. This CDR3 reads CASSPGAMHQPQHF. The DNA of the CDR3 is TGTGCCAGCAGTCCCGGAGCTATGCATCAGCCCCAGCATTTT.

Remarks on this clone: A read error is possible here, since a much larger clone lies one base away. The same CDR3 can be traced to other DNA sequences in this sample. The rearrangement links TRBV30 to TRBJ1-5; D ambiguous. This CDR3 has 13 amino acids. Deletions cut 1 base from V and 1 base from J, with 5 bases between. Germline V gene data show CDR1 as GTSNPN and CDR2 as SVGIG (reference sequence). As DNA, the CDR3 is TGTGCCTGGAGTGCAGAGAGCAATCAGCCCCAGCATTTT. It codes for CAWSAESNQPQHF.

The chain carries TRBV27 and TRBJ2-7; 12 bases are shared with TRBD2. J gave up 7 bases and V 5 bases, and 15 bases lay outside the gene matches. The CDR3 extends over 17 amino acids. Looked up from germline, CDR1 is MNHEY and CDR2 is SMNVEV (reference sequence). CDR3 sequence: CASSQRTSGRPPDEQYF. In DNA, the CDR3 is TGTGCCAGCAGTCAACGAACTAGCGGGAGGCCTCCCGATGAGCAGTACTTC.

The V call is TRBV25-1, the J call TRBJ2-4, with TRBD1 identical over 11 bases. The CDR3 extends over 16 amino acids. The V and J ends lost 3 bases and 5 bases, in that order; junction bases with no gene match: 6. CDR1 and CDR2 (germline): MGHDK, SYGVNS. CDR3 nucleotides: TGTGCCAGCAGTGATCAGGGGGGACAGGGGGAAAACATTCAGTACTTC. This gives the protein CASSDQGGQGENIQYF.

The count of this clone is one. V and J are TRBV7-3 and TRBJ1-2, with unresolved D. Trimming cost V 4 bases and J 6 bases, with 12 bases left between them. CDR1 and CDR2 from the germline V gene are SGHTA and FQGTGA. This CDR3 region has 13 residues. The CDR3: CASSSQRDNGYTF. CDR3 DNA sequence: TGTGCCAGCAGCTCGCAGCGGGATAATGGCTACACCTTC.

This clone came up many times. V is TRBV5-6 and J is TRBJ2-1; D is uncertain. This CDR3 is 14 amino acids long. Germline values: CDR1 SGHDT, CDR2 YYEEEE. Trimming removed 1 base from V and 3 bases from J, with 8 bases in between. As DNA, the CDR3 is TGTGCCAGCAGCTTGAAACAGATCTACAATGAGCAGTTCTTC. Amino acids: CASSLKQIYNEQFF. Variable domain in full (rest from reference TRBV5-6 and TRBJ2-1): DAGVTQSPTHLIKTRGQQVTLRCSPKSGHDTVSWYQQALGQGPQFIFQYYEEEERQRGNFPDRFSGHQFPNYSSELNVNALLLGDSALYLCASSLKQIYNEQFFGPGTRLTVL.

The V gene is TRBV7-3, the J gene TRBJ2-1; a weak D match, TRBD2 (7 bases). Trimming took 2 bases from V and 9 from J, leaving 20 bases between them. CDR1 SGHTA and CDR2 FQGTGA come from the germline V gene. This CDR3 region has 16 residues. The CDR3 DNA reads as TGTGCCAGCAGCTTAGACCCGGACACAGGGAGGGGTGAGCAGTTCTTC. Translated: CASSLDPDTGRGEQFF.

The chain joins TRBV6-6 to TRBJ2-1, with 9 bases matching TRBD1. Germline CDR1 is MNHNY and CDR2 is SVGAGI (reference sequence). Losses at the gene ends were 5 bases for V and 0 bases for J; bases not matched to a gene: 5. This CDR3 is built from 16 residues. The CDR3 nucleotides read TGTGCCAGCAGTAGCGGACAGGGGAGCTCCTACAATGAGCAGTTCTTC. Protein product: CASSSGQGSSYNEQFF.

As to this clone: Since a far larger clone is one base different, this is likely a read error. This rearrangement joins TRBV28 to TRBJ2-7; 7 bases are shared with TRBD2. The CDR3 covers 14 residues. V lost 10 bases to trimming and J lost 3 bases; unmatched junction nucleotides: 12. The germline gives CDR1 MDHEN, CDR2 SYDVKM. The CDR3 region has the DNA TGTGCCAACACGCGGGGAGGGGTTGGCTACGAGCAGTACTTC. This encodes CANTRGGVGYEQYF. Using reference TRBV28 and TRBJ2-7 for the parts outside the CDR3, the full variable domain is DVKVTQSSRYLVKRTGEKVFLECVQDMDHENMFWYRQDPGLGLRLIYFSYDVKMKEKGDIPEGYSVSREKKERFSLILESASTNQTSMYLCANTRGGVGYEQYFGPGTRLTVT.

The V gene is TRBV7-2, the J gene TRBJ2-3; TRBD2 matches 10 bases. The germline CDR1 and CDR2 sequences are SGHTA and FQGNSA. There are 15 residues in the CDR3. V lost 6 bases to trimming and J lost 6 bases; unmatched junction nucleotides: 9. CDR3 protein: CASRRLAGRSDTQYF. CDR3 coding DNA: TGTGCCAGCAGAAGACTAGCGGGTAGATCGGATACGCAGTATTTT. Drawing the rest from reference TRBV7-2 and TRBJ2-3, the complete variable domain is GAGVSQSPSNKVTEKGKDVELRCDPISGHTALYWYRQSLGQGLEFLIYFQGNSAPDKSGLPSDRFSAERTGGSVSTLTIQRTQQEDSAVYLCASRRLAGRSDTQYFGPGTRLTVL.

The chain joins TRBV5-1 to TRBJ1-4; 7 bases map to TRBD1. With V trimmed by 4 bases and J by 7 bases, 13 bases remained unmatched. The CDR3 runs 16 residues. Germline V gene data show CDR1 as SGHRS and CDR2 as YFSETQ. The CDR3 DNA is TGCGCCAGCAGCCCCGGGACAGCCCCACCGTCTGAAAAACTGTTTTTT. As protein: CASSPGTAPPSEKLFF.

This chain connects TRBV10-3 to TRBJ2-1; no reliable D call. The germline gives CDR1 ENHRY, CDR2 SYGVKD. V was pared by 5 bases and J by 5 bases, with 10 bases between. The length of the CDR3 is 13 residues. This CDR3 reads CAISKMGNNEQFF. CDR3 coding DNA: TGTGCCATCAGTAAAATGGGAAACAATGAGCAGTTCTTC.